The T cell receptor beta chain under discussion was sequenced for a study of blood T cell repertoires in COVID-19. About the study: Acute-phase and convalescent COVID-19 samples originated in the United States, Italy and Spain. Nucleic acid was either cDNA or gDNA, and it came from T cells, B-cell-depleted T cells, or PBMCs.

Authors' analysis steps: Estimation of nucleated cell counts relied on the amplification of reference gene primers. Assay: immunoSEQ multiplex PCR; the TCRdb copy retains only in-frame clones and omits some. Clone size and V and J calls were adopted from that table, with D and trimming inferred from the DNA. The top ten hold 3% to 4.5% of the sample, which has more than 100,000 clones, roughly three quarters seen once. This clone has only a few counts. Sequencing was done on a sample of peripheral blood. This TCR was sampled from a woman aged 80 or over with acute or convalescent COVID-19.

The CDR3 is CASSQTTGTGTSPLHF. For the CDR3, the DNA is TGTGCCAGCAGCCAAACGACCGGGACAGGGACGTCACCCCTCCACTTT. The chain couples TRBV13 to TRBJ1-6; TRBD1 aligns across 9 bases. Germline V gene sequence: CDR1 PRHDT, CDR2 FYEKMQ (reference sequence). This CDR3 has 16 amino acids. The V gene end was trimmed by 5 bases and the J gene end by 10 bases; junction bases not matched to a gene: 12.